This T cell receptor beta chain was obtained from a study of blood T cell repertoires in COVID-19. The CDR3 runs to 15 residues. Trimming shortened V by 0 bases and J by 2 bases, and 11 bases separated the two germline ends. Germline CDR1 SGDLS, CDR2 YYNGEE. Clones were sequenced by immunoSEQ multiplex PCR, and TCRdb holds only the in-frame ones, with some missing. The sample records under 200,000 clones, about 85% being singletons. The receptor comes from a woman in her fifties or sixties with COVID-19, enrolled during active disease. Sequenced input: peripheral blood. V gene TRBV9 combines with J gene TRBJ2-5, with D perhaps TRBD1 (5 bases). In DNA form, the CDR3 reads TGTGCCAGCAGCGTAGCAGGGCTCACTCAAGAGACCCAGTACTTC. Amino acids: CASSVAGLTQETQYF.